The 19 T cell receptor beta chains presented below share a single source sample, sequenced in a study of CD8+CD57+ T cells in acquired aplastic anemia. TCR beta VDJ combinations and CDR3 sequences were profiled from genomic DNA. TCRdb re-analysed the reads in MiXCR, keeping a single row per CDR3 protein. The table records around 68,000 distinct CDR3 sequences, approximately 50% of them present only once. The sample comprised sorted CD4+, CD8+, or CD8+CD57+ T cells (not recorded which) from PBMCs. All receptors come from a human donor in good health, serving as a control.

The CDR3 nucleotides read TGTGCCAGCAGCTTAGTTAGCCAAGGCTATGGCTACACCTTC. Protein sequence: CASSLVSQGYGYTF. The chain is built from TRBV7-2 and TRBJ1-2; no reliable D call. The CDR3 extends over 14 amino acids. Germline CDR1 is SGHTA and CDR2 is FQGNSA. Trimming shortened V by 1 base and J by 4 bases, and 10 bases separated the two germline ends.

The V and J genes are TRBV10-3 and TRBJ2-1; possibly TRBD1 for D (6 bases). The germline V and J ends were trimmed by 6 bases and 2 bases, with 20 bases remaining between them. CDR3 size: 17 residues. CDR1 and CDR2 from the germline V gene are ENHRY and SYGVKD. The CDR3 loop reads CAISTDRTAPPYNEQFF. Written as DNA, the CDR3 is TGTGCCATCAGCACCGATAGGACAGCCCCGCCCTACAATGAGCAGTTCTTC.

Comments on this clonotype: A junction boundary mismatches the germline segment, possibly from a read error. The chain combines TRBV7-7 with TRBJ2-5; tentatively, D is TRBD1 or TRBD2 (5 bases each). This CDR3 contains 15 residues. In germline, CDR1 is SSHAT, CDR2 FNYEAQ (reference sequence). The CDR3 spells CASSLALGAGETQYF. CDR3 nucleotides: TGTGCTAGCAGCTTAGCGCTCGGGGCTGGGGAGACCCAGTACTTC.

By proportion, this clonotype is medium-sized (0.01 to 0.1%). V usage is TRBV29-1 and J usage is TRBJ1-1; the D is unclear. Germline V gene sequence: CDR1 SQVTM, CDR2 ANQGSEA. The length of the CDR3 is 12 residues. Between the trimmed V and J ends, which lost 1 base and 7 bases, there was a span of 10 bases. This chain's CDR3 is CSVEVFGNEAFF. The DNA for the CDR3 is TGCAGCGTTGAAGTATTCGGGAATGAAGCTTTCTTT.

This rearrangement joins TRBV29-1 to TRBJ1-2; possibly TRBD1 for D (6 bases). V was trimmed by 6 bases and J by 8 bases, leaving 13 bases between them. Per germline, CDR1 SQVTM and CDR2 ANQGSEA. This CDR3 region has 11 residues. CDR3 region: CSVTGIDGYTF. CDR3 nucleotide sequence: TGCAGCGTGACAGGTATCGACGGCTACACCTTC.

The CDR3 DNA reads as TGTGCCAGTAGTGCCTCCTCGGGACAGTCGATGAACACTGAAGCTTTCTTT. Amino acid sequence: CASSASSGQSMNTEAFF. The chain combines TRBV19 with TRBJ1-1, with 7 positions matching TRBD1. The CDR3 sequence is 17 residues long. Per germline, CDR1 LNHDA and CDR2 SQIVND (reference sequence). Trimming at V came to 5 bases and at J to 0 bases, leaving 12 bases not matched to a gene.

This clonotype was seen ten or more times. This chain connects TRBV20-1 to TRBJ2-5; tentative D call: TRBD2 (5 bases). The CDR3 contains 15 residues. Germline assignment: CDR1 DFQATT and CDR2 SNEGSKA (reference sequence). Trimming stripped 0 bases from V and 5 bases from J, with 16 bases between. As DNA, the CDR3 is TGCAGTGCTAGAGATCTGGTAGAGGGTGGGGAGACCCAGTACTTC. Its protein is CSARDLVEGGETQYF.

This clonotype showed up many times. This chain connects TRBV5-6 to TRBJ2-5; D tentatively reads TRBD1 or TRBD2 (5 bases each). This CDR3 region has 15 residues. Trimming pared 0 bases from V and 2 bases from J, leaving 11 bases between. Germline CDR1 reads SGHDT; CDR2 reads YYEEEE. CDR3 region: CASSLAGQRQETQYF. In nucleotides, the CDR3 is TGTGCCAGCAGCTTGGCGGGGCAGCGACAAGAGACCCAGTACTTC.

This chain connects TRBV19 to TRBJ2-1; D call uncertain. The V and J ends lost 3 bases and 0 bases respectively, with 9 bases between them. The germline gives CDR1 LNHDA, CDR2 SQIVND (reference sequence). CDR3 length equals 15 residues. The CDR3 bases are TGTGCCAGTAGTATGGCAGTGAGCTCCTACAATGAGCAGTTCTTC. It translates to CASSMAVSSYNEQFF.

The gene calls are TRBV24-1 and TRBJ2-1; D might be TRBD2 (7 bases). This CDR3 is 16 amino acids long. The germline gives CDR1 KGHDR, CDR2 SFDVKD. V lost 0 bases and J lost 3, with 11 bases in between. In nucleotides, the CDR3 is TGTGCCACCAGTGATTTGAGAGGGGGGGTCTACAATGAGCAGTTCTTC. It specifies CATSDLRGGVYNEQFF.

V and J are TRBV11-2 and TRBJ2-1; 9 bases line up with TRBD1. The CDR3 runs to 15 residues. Germline lookup yields CDR1 SGHAT and CDR2 FQNNGV. Unmatched junction bases numbered 4, after V lost 3 bases and J lost 4 bases. For the CDR3, the DNA is TGTGCCAGCAGCTTGACAGGGGGTGTTTACAATGAGCAGTTCTTC. It encodes CASSLTGGVYNEQFF.

The chain couples TRBV24-1 to TRBJ2-1, with D perhaps given as TRBD1 or TRBD2 (5 bases each). This CDR3 region has 17 residues. In germline, CDR1 is KGHDR, CDR2 SFDVKD. The V end was cut by 3 bases, the J end by 2 bases, with 16 bases between. The CDR3 reads CATSDGGRGTTYNEQFF. CDR3 nucleotides: TGTGCCACCAGTGATGGCGGCAGAGGGACGACCTACAATGAGCAGTTCTTC.

This clonotype was observed at least ten times. This chain joins TRBV6-5 and TRBJ2-1; 11 bases match TRBD2. This CDR3 comprises 15 residues. Trimming cost V 5 bases and J 8 bases; bases outside gene matches: 8. The germline V gene encodes CDR1 MNHEY and CDR2 SVGAGI. CDR3 sequence: CASSTTSGSIYEQFF. The CDR3 DNA reads TGTGCCAGCAGTACAACTAGCGGGAGTATCTATGAGCAGTTCTTC.

The rearrangement joins TRBV10-3 to TRBJ1-6; 7 bases are shared with TRBD1. The CDR3 spans 13 residues. Unmatched junction bases numbered 0, after V lost 8 bases and J lost 2 bases. Germline CDR1 and CDR2: ENHRY and SYGVKD. In DNA, the CDR3 is TGTGCCATCGGGACAGCCTATAATTCACCCCTCCACTTT. It specifies CAIGTAYNSPLHF.

With regard to this clonotype: One base away lies a much larger clone, so this may be a sequencing read error. V and J are TRBV6-5 and TRBJ2-2, with D possibly called TRBD1 or TRBD2 (5 bases each). Germline CDR1 and CDR2: MNHEY and SVGAGI. CDR3 length: 14 amino acids. The CDR3 nucleotides read TGTGCCAGCAGTTCAGGGCTGAACACCGGGGAGCTGCTTTTT. This translates into CASSSGLNTGELLF.

J is TRBJ2-4 and V is TRBV2, with TRBD2 matching 11 bases. After removal of 5 bases from V and 7 bases from J, the junction contained 4 bases not matched to a gene. The V gene's germline CDR1 is SNHLY and CDR2 FYNNEI. The length of the CDR3 is 14 residues. CDR3 loop: CASSLAGGRNIQYF. The CDR3 nucleotides are TGTGCCAGCAGTCTAGCGGGGGGACGTAACATTCAGTACTTC.

The chain employs TRBV25-1 and TRBJ2-3, with D perhaps matching TRBD1 (6 bases). V gave up 2 bases and J gave up 13 bases, with 22 bases separating them. The CDR3 runs to 15 residues. The V gene's germline CDR1 is MGHDK and CDR2 SYGVNS. CDR3 in amino acids: CASSERRGGREPKYF. In nucleotides, the CDR3 is TGTGCCAGCAGTGAACGCCGAGGGGGTAGGGAACCGAAGTATTTT. Combining the CDR3 with reference TRBV25-1 and TRBJ2-3 gives the whole variable domain EADIYQTPRYLVIGTGKKITLECSQTMGHDKMYWYQQDPGMELHLIHYSYGVNSTEKGDLSSESTVSRIRTEHFPLTLESARPSHTSQYLCASSERRGGREPKYFGPGTRLTVL.

Only a few counts were recorded for this clonotype. The chain is built from TRBV2 and TRBJ1-3, with D unclear. The CDR3 runs to 14 residues. Germline V gives CDR1 SNHLY, CDR2 FYNNEI. The germline V and J ends were trimmed by 8 bases and 0 bases, with 11 bases remaining between them. CDR3 coding DNA: TGTGCCAGCCACCTTTCCCCCTCTGGAAACACCATATATTTT. Residues: CASHLSPSGNTIYF.

The rearrangement links TRBV7-9 to TRBJ1-2; D unresolved. The CDR3 is made up of 11 amino acids. Trimming left V 5 bases short and J 5 bases short, with 6 bases between. Germline V lookup: CDR1 SEHNR, CDR2 FQNEAQ (reference sequence). The CDR3 nucleotides read TGTGCCAGCAGCCCACAGTATGGCTACACCTTC. Residues: CASSPQYGYTF. Full variable domain (rest looked up from reference TRBV7-9 and TRBJ1-2): DTGVSQNPRHKITKRGQNVTFRCDPISEHNRLYWYRQTLGQGPEFLTYFQNEAQLEKSRLLSDRFSAERPKGSFSTLEIQRTEQGDSAMYLCASSPQYGYTFGSGTRLTVV.